Described below is a single T cell receptor (beta chain) sequence and its context. What it binds is not known. The data were obtained in a study of shared clonotypes between healthy human individuals. The table came from immunoSEQ multiplex PCR; TCRdb's copy has only in-frame clones and leaves some out. The table shows approximately 2,000,000 clones, with 85% to 95% occurring only once. The CDR3 extends over 11 amino acids. The V gene's germline CDR1 is SGHRS and CDR2 YFSETQ. V shed 4 bases and J shed 9 bases, with 10 bases lying between them. General study findings and limits: Shared across a handful of donors were roughly 4.7% of the naive CD4 clonotypes. Rarefaction showed sorted-subset sequencing was incomplete despite large depth. Generally, naive subsets came out with larger estimated richness than memory subsets. Among donors, sharing of clonotypes was expected to be affected by sequencing depth.

Sample: naive CD4+ T cells from PBMCs. Subset in this sample: CD45RA+ positively selected. This clonotype was obtained from a man between 18 and 29 years old in good health. Some clones in this sample may be carry-over from other donors' samples. V and J are TRBV5-1 and TRBJ1-1, with TRBD1 as a possible D gene (5 bases). CDR3 residues: CASSATEKAFF. CDR3 DNA: TGCGCCAGCAGCGCGACAGAAAAAGCTTTCTTT.